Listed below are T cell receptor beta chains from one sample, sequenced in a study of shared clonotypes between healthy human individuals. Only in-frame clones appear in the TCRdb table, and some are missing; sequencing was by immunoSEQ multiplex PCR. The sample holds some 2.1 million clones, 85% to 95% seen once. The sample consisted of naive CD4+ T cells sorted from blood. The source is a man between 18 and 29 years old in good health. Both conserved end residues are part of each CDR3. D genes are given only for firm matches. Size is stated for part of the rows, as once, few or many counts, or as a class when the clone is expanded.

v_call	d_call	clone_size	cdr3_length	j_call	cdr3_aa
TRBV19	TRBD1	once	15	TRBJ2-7	CASSSQTGGGYEQYF
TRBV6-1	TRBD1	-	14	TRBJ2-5	CASSYPTGEETQYF
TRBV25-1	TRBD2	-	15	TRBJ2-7	CASSLSGPSSYEQYF
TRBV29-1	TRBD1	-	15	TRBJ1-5	CSVGQGGGSNQPQHF
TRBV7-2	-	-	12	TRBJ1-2	CASSLSGQGYTF
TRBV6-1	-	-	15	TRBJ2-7	CASSESVRPFDEQYF
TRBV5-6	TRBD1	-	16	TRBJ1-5	CASSSLGGWGNQPQHF
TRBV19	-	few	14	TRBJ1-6	CASSTTGKNSPLHF
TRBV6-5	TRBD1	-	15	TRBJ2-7	CASSYSGTGHYEQYF
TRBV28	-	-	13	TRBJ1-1	CASSLKGYTEAFF
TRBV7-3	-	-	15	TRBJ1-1	CASSLTPYMNTEAFF
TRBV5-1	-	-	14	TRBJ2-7	CASSSGDSSYEQYF
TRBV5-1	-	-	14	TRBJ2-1	CASSLMSSYNEQFF
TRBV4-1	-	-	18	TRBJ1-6	CASSQAAHESSYNSPLHF
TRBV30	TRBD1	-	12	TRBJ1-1	CAWGQGYTEAFF
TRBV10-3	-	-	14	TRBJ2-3	CAISESVGTDTQYF
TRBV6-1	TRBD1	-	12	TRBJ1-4	CASSERTGKLFF
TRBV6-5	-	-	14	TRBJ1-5	CASRKLEVGQPQHF
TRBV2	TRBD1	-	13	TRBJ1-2	CASSDQGGYGYTF
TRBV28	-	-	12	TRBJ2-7	CASSLRERTRYF
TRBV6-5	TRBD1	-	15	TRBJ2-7	CASSSLTGRVYEQYF
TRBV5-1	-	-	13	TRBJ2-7	CASSLGVGGEQYF
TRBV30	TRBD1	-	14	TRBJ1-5	CAWRGQGVNQPQHF
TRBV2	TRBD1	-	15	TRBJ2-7	CASSEGDRGPYEQYF
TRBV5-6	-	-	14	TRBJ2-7	CASSTGRSSYEQYF
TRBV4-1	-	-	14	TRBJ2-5	CASSQVLSALPRDF
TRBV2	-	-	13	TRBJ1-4	CASSDREGEKLFF
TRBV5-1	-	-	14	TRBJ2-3	CASSLGADLDTQYF
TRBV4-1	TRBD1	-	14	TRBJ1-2	CASSPLDRVYGYTF
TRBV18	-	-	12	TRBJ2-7	CASSPGYYEQYF
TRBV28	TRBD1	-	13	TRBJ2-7	CASSQGASYEQYF